The 23 T cell receptor beta chains in this list originate from one sample, sequenced in a study of blood T cell repertoires in COVID-19. This table comes from immunoSEQ multiplex PCR, and its TCRdb copy is limited to in-frame clones, with some not included. Of roughly 150,000 clones listed, 75% to 90% are singletons. The sequencing input was peripheral blood. The receptors originated from an older woman with active COVID-19.

The V and J genes are TRBV7-3 and TRBJ1-2; no definite D call. Trimming stripped 2 bases from V and 6 bases from J, with 10 bases between. In germline, CDR1 is SGHTA, CDR2 FQGTGA. This CDR3 has 13 amino acids. The DNA of the CDR3 is TGTGCCAGCAGCTTAGGTCCCGGGGATGGCTACACCTTC. It yields the protein CASSLGPGDGYTF.

The chain joins TRBV9 to TRBJ2-5, with 7 bases aligning to TRBD2. Germline V gene data show CDR1 as SGDLS and CDR2 as YYNGEE. V lost 0 bases and J lost 3; bases outside the gene matches: 8. The CDR3 length is 16 residues. Written as DNA, the CDR3 is TGTGCCAGCAGCGTAGGGGTCCTAGCGGAGAAAGAGACCCAGTACTTC. Translated: CASSVGVLAEKETQYF.

This chain uses TRBV19 with TRBJ2-1; D perhaps matches TRBD2 (6 bases). This CDR3 is built from 14 residues. CDR1 is LNHDA, CDR2 SQIVND, per germline (reference sequence). Trimming pared 3 bases from V and 6 bases from J, leaving 12 bases between. CDR3 bases: TGTGCCAGTAGTATTGGAACTAGCACCAATGAGCAGTTCTTC. Translation gives CASSIGTSTNEQFF.

This chain connects TRBV21-1 to TRBJ2-7; the table's D gene call, TRBD2, was not cross checked with the DNA. TRBV21-1 counts as a pseudogene. The length of the CDR3 is 16 residues. CDR3 in amino acids: CATTVQGLAATYEQYF. The CDR3 bases are TGTGCCACCACCGTCCAAGGACTAGCGGCAACCTACGAGCAGTACTTC.

The V and J genes are TRBV5-4 and TRBJ1-6, with D possibly TRBD1 on 5 matching bases. This CDR3 has 16 residues. CDR1 and CDR2 (germline): SGHNT, YYREEE (reference sequence). The V end lost 3 bases, the J end lost 1 base, and 11 bases lay between the germline ends. The CDR3 here is CASSSGRGSYNSPLHF. In DNA, the CDR3 is TGTGCCAGCAGCTCTGGAAGGGGTTCCTATAATTCACCCCTCCACTTT.

The chain links TRBV2 to TRBJ2-7; D might be TRBD1 (5 bases). V was clipped by 10 bases and J by 0 bases, with 34 bases between them. This CDR3 spans 20 amino acids. The V gene's germline CDR1 is SNHLY and CDR2 FYNNEI. The CDR3 loop reads CANKPPLLGPDPESSYEQYF. The CDR3 nucleotides read TGTGCCAACAAACCCCCGTTACTGGGGCCCGACCCCGAAAGCTCCTACGAGCAGTACTTC.

The chain has TRBV19 and TRBJ2-1; a weak D match, TRBD2 (6 bases). The V end was cut by 9 bases, the J end by 2 bases, with 14 bases between. The CDR3 is made up of 14 amino acids. Germline CDR1 reads LNHDA; CDR2 reads SQIVND (reference sequence). The CDR3, as DNA: TGTGCCAGCGGAGGGCTAAGCACCTACAATGAGCAGTTCTTC. Translating gives CASGGLSTYNEQFF.

Only one count was recorded for this clone. The CDR3 DNA follows: TGTGCCAGTAGTAGGCGCACAGGGGAAGTTCTTCCCTACGAGCAGTACTTC. Translating gives CASSRRTGEVLPYEQYF. This chain joins TRBV19 and TRBJ2-7; 7 nucleotides line up with TRBD1. The germline V gene has CDR1 LNHDA and CDR2 SQIVND (reference sequence). V was clipped by 4 bases and J by 2 bases; unmatched bases: 14. This CDR3 spans 17 amino acids.

The CDR3 loop reads CASSKADRVWYEQYF. The CDR3 DNA reads as TGTGCCAGCAGCAAAGCGGACAGGGTTTGGTACGAGCAGTACTTC. The V and J genes are TRBV21-1 and TRBJ2-7; the table's D call, TRBD1, was not checked against the DNA. TRBV21-1 is annotated as a pseudogene. CDR3 size: 15 residues.

The rearrangement links TRBV27 to TRBJ1-5; TRBD1 aligns across 8 bases. This CDR3 region has 16 residues. The V and J ends lost 3 bases and 1 base, in that order; junction bases with no gene match: 5. Germline CDR1 MNHEY, CDR2 SMNVEV (reference sequence). In nucleotides, the CDR3 is TGTGCCAGCAGTTTCGGGACAGGAGGGAGCAATCAGCCCCAGCATTTT. Amino acid sequence: CASSFGTGGSNQPQHF.

This chain connects TRBV6-5 to TRBJ1-4, with 9 bases identical to TRBD1. The J segment lost 7 bases and the V segment lost 8 bases, leaving 5 bases of the junction unmatched. This CDR3 has 13 residues. Germline V gene data show CDR1 as MNHEY and CDR2 as SVGAGI. CDR3 sequence reads: CASRTGVGEKLFF. CDR3 nucleotides: TGTGCCAGCCGGACAGGGGTCGGTGAAAAACTGTTTTTT.

This chain links TRBV5-1 with TRBJ1-2; 8 bases are shared with TRBD1. CDR1 is SGHRS, CDR2 YFSETQ, per germline. The CDR3 is made up of 16 amino acids. The trim removed 0 bases at V and 4 bases at J, leaving 8 bases unmatched. CDR3 DNA: TGCGCCAGCAGCTTGGACAGGGGGACCCCCTCCTATGGCTACACCTTC. Translation gives CASSLDRGTPSYGYTF.

J is TRBJ2-7 and V is TRBV18, with 8 bases matching TRBD1. Germline CDR1 and CDR2: KGHSH and LQKENI. CDR3 length equals 15 residues. V lost 0 bases and J lost 6; bases outside the gene matches: 7. CDR3 loop: CASSPPLGQGGEQYF. Written as DNA, the CDR3 is TGTGCCAGCTCACCACCGCTTGGACAGGGCGGCGAGCAGTACTTC.

V usage is TRBV4-2 and J usage is TRBJ1-5, with 9 bases aligning to TRBD1. The CDR3 spans 16 residues. The V and J ends lost 4 bases and 5 bases, in that order; junction bases with no gene match: 9. CDR1 and CDR2 from the germline V gene are LGHNA and YNFKEQ. In DNA form, the CDR3 reads TGTGCCAGCAGCCCCCAACAGGGGGCGCCTGATCAGCCCCAGCATTTT. Translated: CASSPQQGAPDQPQHF.

The rearrangement joins TRBV28 to TRBJ1-5; D may be TRBD1 (5 bases). The germline V and J ends were trimmed by 5 bases and 9 bases, with 11 bases remaining between them. The CDR3 runs to 12 residues. CDR1 is MDHEN and CDR2 is SYDVKM in the germline V gene. The CDR3 loop reads CASSAYRWPQHF. For the CDR3, the DNA is TGTGCCAGCAGTGCCTACAGGTGGCCCCAGCATTTT.

The chain combines TRBV10-1 with TRBJ2-1; 9 positions agree with TRBD1. Germline-derived CDR1 and CDR2 are WNHNN and SYGVQD (reference sequence). J lost 5 bases, V lost 2 bases, and 7 bases had no gene match. This CDR3 comprises 16 residues. DNA for the CDR3: TGCGCCAGCAGTGAGGGGGACAGGGATAACAACAATGAGCAGTTCTTC. Translation gives CASSEGDRDNNNEQFF.

The chain recombines TRBV7-9 with TRBJ2-1, with 7 bases matching TRBD2. The V segment lost 9 bases and the J segment 8 bases; nucleotides outside the gene matches: 13. CDR1 and CDR2 (germline): SEHNR, FQNEAQ (reference sequence). The CDR3 runs to 14 residues. CDR3 in DNA: TGTGCCAGTCAGGGACTATTGGGTAAAGATGAGCAGTTCTTC. The encoded protein is CASQGLLGKDEQFF.

The J gene is TRBJ2-1, the V gene TRBV5-4; 7 nucleotides line up with TRBD2. The CDR3 extends over 20 amino acids. Germline CDR1 SGHNT, CDR2 YYREEE (reference sequence). V shed 2 bases and J 1 base; nucleotides not matched to a gene: 18. CDR3 in DNA: TGTGCCAGCAGCTTTCCTCAAGCGGGGACCAAGAGGCGTTCCTACAATGAGCAGTTCTTC. Translating it yields CASSFPQAGTKRRSYNEQFF.

The rearrangement links TRBV10-3 to TRBJ1-3, with 9 bases fitting TRBD1. CDR3 length: 15 residues. CDR1 is ENHRY and CDR2 is SYGVKD in the germline V gene. The J segment lost 3 bases and the V segment lost 4 bases, leaving 4 bases of the junction unmatched. The CDR3 protein is CAISGTGGGGNTIYF. The CDR3 region has the DNA TGTGCCATCAGTGGAACAGGGGGCGGTGGAAACACCATATATTTT.

The chain recombines TRBV6-5 with TRBJ2-2; the D gene is possibly TRBD2 (5 bases). The CDR3 is made up of 13 amino acids. Per germline, CDR1 MNHEY and CDR2 SVGAGI. V gave up 2 bases and J gave up 7 bases, with 8 bases separating them. Written as DNA, the CDR3 is TGTGCCAGCAGTTACGCCCGGGACGGGGAGCTGTTTTTT. The encoded protein is CASSYARDGELFF.

The chain links TRBV18 to TRBJ2-5, with 7 bases that match TRBD2. The junction had 5 bases not matched to a gene; V was cut back by 3 bases and J by 4 bases. The CDR3 spans 14 residues. From germline, CDR1 is KGHSH and CDR2 LQKENI. The CDR3 DNA follows: TGTGCCAGCTCACCGGGCGGGGGTTCAGAGACCCAGTACTTC. As protein: CASSPGGGSETQYF.

There are a few counts of this clone. The chain joins TRBV6-6 to TRBJ1-5; D uncertain. Germline lookup yields CDR1 MNHNY and CDR2 SVGAGI (reference sequence). V lost 2 bases, J lost 7 bases, and 6 bases lay in between. The CDR3 sequence is 12 residues long. CDR3 protein: CASSYGQQPQHF. The DNA for the CDR3 is TGTGCCAGCAGTTACGGGCAGCAGCCCCAGCATTTT.

The rearrangement joins TRBV9 to TRBJ2-3; D may be TRBD2 (6 bases). The V end was cut by 7 bases, the J end by 6 bases, with 12 bases between. The CDR3 covers 12 residues. Germline CDR1 reads SGDLS; CDR2 reads YYNGEE. CDR3 bases: TGTGCCAGCGCGGGGCCTGATGATACGCAGTATTTT. Its translation is CASAGPDDTQYF.